The 3 T cell receptor beta chains below all came from one sample that was sequenced in a study of human T cells and chemical hapten exposure. Each CDR3 protein is one row after TCRdb ran MiXCR on the RACE reads. The sample has about 350,000 distinct CDR3 sequences, 5% to 6.5% seen once. Time point noted: pre-sensitization, week 0. Treatment of the sample: therapeutic diphenylcyclopropenone sensitization with weekly scalp DPC. Source: whole blood, taken in connection with sensitization to the hapten diphenylcyclopropenone (DPC). These TCRs come from a woman aged 18 to 35 with alopecia areata. Some clones in this sample may be carry-over from other donors' samples.

V gene TRBV20-1 combines with J gene TRBJ2-4, with 8 bases fitting TRBD1. Trimming at V came to 2 bases and at J to 6 bases, leaving 3 bases not matched to a gene. This CDR3 has 13 residues. The germline V gene has CDR1 DFQATT and CDR2 SNEGSKA (reference sequence). Written as DNA, the CDR3 is TGCAGTGCTAGACCCGACAGGGGAAACATTCAGTACTTC. Translated: CSARPDRGNIQYF.

This chain connects TRBV20-1 to TRBJ1-6; D perhaps matches TRBD1 (5 bases). V lost 1 base, J lost 10 bases, and 11 bases lay in between. Germline-derived CDR1 and CDR2 are DFQATT and SNEGSKA (reference sequence). The CDR3 is made up of 13 amino acids. The CDR3 protein is CSARGSRGSPLHF. CDR3 DNA sequence: TGCAGTGCTAGAGGCAGTCGGGGGTCACCCCTCCACTTT.

The gene calls are TRBV7-2 and TRBJ2-1, with no clear D. Germline V lookup: CDR1 SGHTA, CDR2 FQGNSA. V dropped 5 bases and J dropped 0 bases, with 8 bases sitting between them. The CDR3 is 14 residues long. The CDR3 region is CASSLTGSYNEQFF. The CDR3 bases are TGTGCCAGCAGCCTCACGGGCTCCTACAATGAGCAGTTCTTC.